Shown below are 9 T cell receptor beta chains from a single sample sequenced in a study of CD8 T cells in Susac syndrome. Reverse transcription of roughly 0.5 to 1 ug RNA used random hexamers. MiXCR, applied by TCRdb to the immunoSEQ multiplex PCR reads, yields one record per CDR3 protein. The data hold roughly 150,000 distinct CDR3 sequences, with roughly 96% observed a single time. Sequenced: CD4+ T cells from PBMCs. The receptors derive from a human donor with Susac syndrome.

The chain uses TRBV12-3 or TRBV12-4 and TRBJ1-1, with TRBD1 matching over 8 bases. V lost 8 bases and J lost 1; bases outside the gene matches: 6. The length of the CDR3 is 14 residues. In nucleotides, the CDR3 is TGTGCCAGCGGGACCGGACAGGGGAACACTGAAGCTTTCTTT. Its protein product is CASGTGQGNTEAFF.

The chain combines TRBV15 with TRBJ1-2, with D maybe TRBD1 (5 bases). There are 14 residues in the CDR3. Germline CDR1 LNHNV, CDR2 YYDKDF (reference sequence). Trimming stripped 0 bases from V and 3 bases from J, with 8 bases between. The CDR3 loop reads CATSRDMGDYGYTF. The CDR3, as DNA: TGTGCCACCAGCAGAGATATGGGGGACTATGGCTACACCTTC.

This chain uses TRBV4-3 with TRBJ1-6, with 10 bases identical to TRBD1. The V gene's germline CDR1 is LGHNA and CDR2 YSLEER. This CDR3 has 15 amino acids. Trimming removed 1 base from V and 10 bases from J; junction bases left unmatched: 4. The CDR3 DNA reads TGCGCCAGCAGCCAAGTAGGGACAGGGGAATCACCCCTCCACTTT. Translation: CASSQVGTGESPLHF.

The rearrangement links TRBV18 to TRBJ1-2, with TRBD1 matching over 8 bases. The V segment lost 3 bases and the J segment 8 bases; nucleotides outside the gene matches: 5. CDR3 size: 13 residues. The V gene's germline CDR1 is KGHSH and CDR2 LQKENI. CDR3 in amino acids: CASSPTGADGYTF. DNA of the CDR3: TGTGCCAGCTCACCGACAGGGGCCGACGGCTACACCTTC. The full variable domain, with the rest looked up from reference TRBV18 and TRBJ1-2, is NAGVMQNPRHLVRRRGQEARLRCSPMKGHSHVYWYRQLPEEGLKFMVYLQKENIIDESGMPKERFSAEFPKEGPSILRIQQVVRGDSAAYFCASSPTGADGYTFGSGTRLTVV.

In this sample, this clonotype turned up once. The chain employs TRBV20-1 and TRBJ2-7; possible D gene TRBD2, 6 bases. The CDR3 is 12 residues long. The germline V and J ends were trimmed by 3 bases and 5 bases, with 11 bases remaining between them. Germline V lookup: CDR1 DFQATT, CDR2 SNEGSKA (reference sequence). CDR3 bases: TGCAGTGCTAGTGAGGAGGGGAACGAGCAGTACTTC. Amino acid sequence: CSASEEGNEQYF.

CDR3: CASSTQQGSQKGEQFF. The CDR3 nucleotides are TGTGCCAGTAGTACCCAACAGGGTTCCCAAAAGGGTGAGCAGTTCTTC. V usage is TRBV19 and J usage is TRBJ2-1, with a weak D call TRBD1 (6 bases). Per germline, CDR1 LNHDA and CDR2 SQIVND (reference sequence). This CDR3 is built from 16 residues. The ends were cut back, 4 bases at V and 9 bases at J, with 22 bases in the middle.

This rearrangement joins TRBV6-5 to TRBJ2-5; 9 bases map to TRBD2. CDR1 MNHEY and CDR2 SVGAGI come from the germline V gene. This CDR3 is 19 amino acids long. V was pared by 2 bases and J by 3 bases, with 16 bases of the junction left unmatched. CDR3 nucleotide sequence: TGTGCCAGCAGTTACCGAACATTAGCGGGGGCCAAGGGGGAAGAGACCCAGTACTTC. Residues: CASSYRTLAGAKGEETQYF.

The genes are TRBV5-4 and TRBJ2-5; 9 nucleotides align to TRBD2. Germline V lookup: CDR1 SGHNT, CDR2 YYREEE (reference sequence). Trimming cost V 6 bases and J 2 bases; bases outside gene matches: 11. The CDR3 runs 16 residues. The CDR3 sequence is CASTLGSTSGQETQYF. The CDR3 DNA reads as TGTGCCAGCACCCTGGGGTCTACTAGCGGGCAAGAGACCCAGTACTTC.

This rearrangement joins TRBV19 to TRBJ2-2; 7 bases match TRBD2. The CDR3 totals 12 residues. V was clipped by 7 bases and J by 6 bases; unmatched bases: 2. Germline V CDR1 and CDR2: LNHDA, SQIVND (reference sequence). For the CDR3, the DNA is TGTGCCAGTAAACTAGCGCCCGGGGAGCTGTTTTTT. Its protein is CASKLAPGELFF.